This T cell receptor (beta chain) came from a study of cytomegalovirus exposure and HLA in healthy donors. Findings and limits, study-wide: Analyzed later, most CMV-associated TCR beta chains appeared HLA-restricted. Highly shared variants forming one cluster were likely a sequencing artifact. In vitro data verified a few CMV-associated chains as specific for CMV antigens.

PCR primers comprised 60 Vbeta and 13 Jbeta primers. In the authors' methods: In a later analysis, of roughly 73 million unique beta chains, roughly 10 million appeared in at least two donors. Only in-frame clones appear in the TCRdb table, and some are missing; sequencing was by immunoSEQ multiplex PCR. The DNA gave D and trimming, while V, J and clone size come from that table. The sample lists tens of thousands of clones; 60% to 85% were seen once. The CDR3 is 15 residues long. With regard to this clone: The antigen is undetermined. Relative to the germline gene, one junction end is altered; a read error may explain this.

V is TRBV23-1 and J is TRBJ1-5; D gene unclear. TRBV23-1 is designated an ORF whose function remains uncertain. This clonotype originated in a male donor in good health and CMV-seronegative. Sequencing was done on a sample of PBMCs. Here the CDR3 reads CASSRSGFFHQPQNF. The CDR3 DNA sequence: TGCGCCAGCAGTCGGTCGGGGTTTTTCCATCAGCCCCAGAATTTT.